This T cell receptor beta chain was sequenced during a study of T cell responses to AZD1222 COVID-19 vaccine. Overall study results and limits: After two AZD1222 doses, spike-specific TCR breadth and depth rose versus day 0. Donors in the cohort were predominantly white British and more often female, and clonal diversity was possibly underestimated. At study baseline, merely roughly 6 AZD1222 recipients were seropositive. The span of vaccine-associated CD4 TCRs extended across spike, with dominance at 160-218 and 743-854.

With regard to this clone: The antigen is undetermined.

Trimming removed 0 bases at V and 8 bases at J, with 17 bases between. Germline CDR1 is WNHNN and CDR2 is SYGVQD (reference sequence). This CDR3 contains 16 residues. The repertoire was sequenced with immunoSEQ multiplex PCR; TCRdb's copy has only in-frame clones and lacks some. This sample has approximately 70,000 clones, with roughly 88% found just once. This chain joins TRBV10-1 and TRBJ2-1, with unresolved D. The TCR sequence derives from an adult in good health. Source: peripheral blood, taken on day 0 of AZD1222 vaccination. CDR3 sequence (DNA): TGCGCCAGCAGTGAGTCGGGCCCGGGCCTGATGGATGAGCAGTTCTTC. Translated: CASSESGPGLMDEQFF.